This TCR beta chain was identified in a study of glioma-infiltrating T cells. Study-level findings and limits: Tissue and blood shared very few CDR3 sequences. Non-neoplastic patients had below-expected tissue-blood divergence, while all gliomas exceeded expectation.

TCR alpha and beta CDR3 regions were amplified from RNA using iRepertoire nested multiplex PCR. One-step reverse transcription and amplification started from about 100-400 ng of tissue mRNA or PBMC total RNA. One entry per CDR3 protein results from TCRdb running MiXCR on the multiplex PCR reads. The repertoire has about 180,000 distinct CDR3 sequences, around 42% of them found once; the top ten carry 5.2%. Of note for this clonotype: Its antigen is not known.

Trimming took off 6 bases at V and 10 bases at J, with 15 bases between the two ends. CDR3 length: 13 amino acids. The V gene's germline CDR1 is KGHDR and CDR2 SFDVKD. The chain joins TRBV24-1 to TRBJ1-5; TRBD1 might be the D (6 bases). This TCR came from a human donor with low-grade glioma or glioblastoma, undergoing nonglioma brain surgery, or in good health (not recorded which). Sequenced material: glioma tissue, nonneoplastic brain tissue, or PBMCs (not recorded which). CDR3: CATSHPGDDPQHF. CDR3 sequence (DNA): TGTGCCACCAGTCACCCAGGGGATGATCCCCAGCATTTT.